Presented here are 27 T cell receptor beta chains from one specimen sequenced in a study of response to subunit inactivated influenza vaccine. A single record per CDR3 protein comes from TCRdb applying MiXCR to the RT-PCR reads. This table holds around 200,000 distinct CDR3 sequences, nearly 9.5% found once. Material: non-naive T cells sorted from PBMCs, obtained on the day of vaccination. The receptors were gathered from a man aged 50-59 years who received an inactivated influenza vaccine.

The chain has TRBV12-3 or TRBV12-4 and TRBJ2-2; TRBD2 might be the D (6 bases). This CDR3 contains 16 residues. Trimming shortened V by 5 bases and J by 1 base, and 14 bases separated the two germline ends. CDR3 nucleotide sequence: TGTGCCAGCAGTGGAACCGGGACTGTGAACACCGGGGAGCTGTTTTTT. It translates to CASSGTGTVNTGELFF.

This clonotype was seen many times. V gene TRBV5-1 combines with J gene TRBJ2-5; perhaps TRBD1 as D (5 bases). Germline assignment: CDR1 SGHRS and CDR2 YFSETQ. This CDR3 spans 14 amino acids. V gave up 4 bases and J gave up 7 bases, with 17 bases separating them. CDR3 region: CASSPDLQVPTQYF. DNA of the CDR3: TGCGCCAGCAGCCCGGATCTACAGGTTCCGACCCAGTACTTC.

Only a few counts were recorded for this clonotype. J is TRBJ2-7 and V is TRBV18; either TRBD1 or TRBD2 may supply D (6 bases each). The CDR3 extends over 15 amino acids. Trimming pared 0 bases from V and 0 bases from J, leaving 9 bases between. CDR1 is KGHSH and CDR2 is LQKENI in the germline V gene. CDR3 region: CASSPPGGSSYEQYF. DNA for the CDR3: TGTGCCAGCTCACCACCCGGGGGCTCCTCCTACGAGCAGTACTTC.

The chain is built from TRBV5-1 and TRBJ2-3, with 10 positions matching TRBD2. Looked up from germline, CDR1 is SGHRS and CDR2 is YFSETQ. This CDR3 contains 16 residues. V dropped 0 bases and J dropped 4; count of bases not matched to a gene: 5. The CDR3 coding sequence is TGCGCCAGCAGCTTGGGTAGCGGGGGGAGAGCAGATACGCAGTATTTT. Its protein product is CASSLGSGGRADTQYF.

The J gene is TRBJ2-2, the V gene TRBV15; TRBD2 might be the D (6 bases). In germline, CDR1 is LNHNV, CDR2 YYDKDF (reference sequence). CDR3 length: 17 residues. With 3 bases removed from V and 1 base from J, the gap between germline ends came to 15 bases. The CDR3 DNA sequence: TGTGCCACCAGCAGGAGGGCGGGACCGATGAACACCGGGGAGCTGTTTTTT. This translates into CATSRRAGPMNTGELFF.

V gene TRBV25-1 combines with J gene TRBJ1-5; D gene uncertain. Germline V gene sequence: CDR1 MGHDK, CDR2 SYGVNS. CDR3 length: 12 residues. Trimming stripped 6 bases from V and 7 bases from J, with 10 bases between. This CDR3 reads CASSEGFQPQHF. The DNA for the CDR3 is TGTGCCAGCAGCGAGGGTTTCCAGCCCCAGCATTTT.

V is TRBV20-1 and J is TRBJ2-1; TRBD2 matches 9 bases. V lost 0 bases to trimming and J lost 7 bases; unmatched junction nucleotides: 7. The CDR3 sequence is 15 residues long. Germline V gene data show CDR1 as DFQATT and CDR2 as SNEGSKA (reference sequence). The CDR3: CSARDLGGRGNEQFF. The CDR3 DNA sequence: TGCAGTGCTAGAGATCTGGGCGGGAGGGGTAATGAGCAGTTCTTC.

This clonotype occurred many times. The chain couples TRBV7-8 to TRBJ2-7; TRBD2 agrees at 11 bases. V dropped 4 bases and J dropped 6; count of bases not matched to a gene: 5. CDR1 SGHVS and CDR2 FQNEAQ come from the germline V gene. The CDR3 consists of 14 residues. Here the CDR3 reads CASSWVAGGGEQYF. Written as DNA, the CDR3 is TGTGCCAGCAGCTGGGTAGCGGGGGGGGGCGAGCAGTACTTC.

This clonotype was detected a few times. This rearrangement joins TRBV7-6 to TRBJ2-1; 11 bases are shared with TRBD2. J lost 4 bases, V lost 5 bases, and 4 bases had no gene match. The length of the CDR3 is 15 residues. CDR1 and CDR2 from the germline V gene are SGHVS and FNYEAQ. In DNA, the CDR3 is TGTGCCAGCAGCCCGGGACTAGCGGCATACAATGAGCAGTTCTTC. Translation: CASSPGLAAYNEQFF.

This clonotype has at least ten counts. DNA for the CDR3: TGCAGCGGGTGGCAGTCTACGCAGTATTTT. It specifies CSGWQSTQYF. The gene calls are TRBV29-1 and TRBJ2-3, with D hard to call. This CDR3 is 10 amino acids long. V was clipped by 7 bases and J by 8 bases, with 10 bases between them. CDR1 and CDR2 (germline): SQVTM, ANQGSEA.

This clonotype came up many times. The V gene is TRBV20-1, the J gene TRBJ2-7, with 11 bases fitting TRBD2. V shed 3 bases and J 0 bases; nucleotides not matched to a gene: 4. Germline CDR1 and CDR2: DFQATT and SNEGSKA (reference sequence). CDR3 length equals 15 residues. Here the CDR3 reads CSARAGLAASYEQYF. DNA for the CDR3: TGCAGTGCTAGGGCGGGACTAGCGGCCTCCTACGAGCAGTACTTC.

Only a few counts were recorded for this clonotype. V gene TRBV20-1 combines with J gene TRBJ1-3; D gene ambiguous. The germline V and J ends were trimmed by 6 bases and 2 bases, with 8 bases remaining between them. This CDR3 contains 12 residues. Germline lookup yields CDR1 DFQATT and CDR2 SNEGSKA (reference sequence). CDR3 nucleotide sequence: TGCAGTGCCCCACAAACTGGAAACACCATATATTTT. Translating gives CSAPQTGNTIYF.

This clonotype was seen many times. This chain joins TRBV7-8 and TRBJ2-3; D remains ambiguous. This CDR3 spans 14 amino acids. Germline values: CDR1 SGHVS, CDR2 FQNEAQ. Trimming shortened V by 1 base and J by 2 bases, and 7 bases separated the two germline ends. CDR3 DNA sequence: TGTGCCAGCAGCTTAGTACAGAACACAGATACGCAGTATTTT. The encoded protein is CASSLVQNTDTQYF. The variable domain in full, with the rest retrieved from reference TRBV7-8 and TRBJ2-3, is GAGVSQSPRYKVAKRGQDVALRCDPISGHVSLFWYQQALGQGPEFLTYFQNEAQLDKSGLPSDRFFAERPEGSVSTLKIQRTQQEDSAVYLCASSLVQNTDTQYFGPGTRLTVL.

The CDR3 loop is CASSPIGQNERPAFF. DNA of the CDR3: TGTGCCAGCTCACCAATCGGGCAGAACGAACGACCAGCTTTCTTT. The chain links TRBV18 to TRBJ1-1, with D unclear. Trimming removed 2 bases from V and 10 bases from J, with 20 bases in between. The CDR3 spans 15 residues. Germline-derived CDR1 and CDR2 are KGHSH and LQKENI.

By sample fraction, this clonotype is medium-sized. J is TRBJ2-7 and V is TRBV5-1; D is unclear. The germline CDR1 and CDR2 sequences are SGHRS and YFSETQ. This CDR3 contains 11 residues. V lost 5 bases and J 7 bases, leaving 10 bases between the germline ends. This chain's CDR3 is CASRQGREQYF. The CDR3 DNA follows: TGCGCCAGCAGACAAGGACGGGAGCAGTACTTC.

This clonotype was detected a few times. The chain employs TRBV6-1 and TRBJ2-7, with D perhaps matching TRBD2 (5 bases). V lost 2 bases, J lost 5 bases, and 7 bases lay in between. This CDR3 contains 12 residues. Germline CDR1 reads MNHNS; CDR2 reads SASEGT. The CDR3 bases are TGTGCCAGCAGTGAAACTAGGAACGAGCAGTACTTC. Protein product: CASSETRNEQYF.

This clonotype appeared many times. The chain is built from TRBV5-1 and TRBJ2-7; 7 nucleotides agree with TRBD1. V gave up 6 bases and J gave up 1 base; unmatched junction bases: 10. The CDR3 sequence is 15 residues long. Germline loops: CDR1 SGHRS, CDR2 YFSETQ. The CDR3 region has the DNA TGCGCCAGCAAGAATGGACAGGAGATTTCCTACGAGCAGTACTTC. Translation gives CASKNGQEISYEQYF.

This clonotype was picked up many times. The rearrangement joins TRBV7-2 to TRBJ1-1; no definite D call. The V gene's germline CDR1 is SGHTA and CDR2 FQGNSA. There are 14 residues in the CDR3. V lost 2 bases and J lost 0, with 7 bases in between. The CDR3 nucleotides read TGTGCCAGCAGCTTAACACACCTGAACACTGAAGCTTTCTTT. Its translation: CASSLTHLNTEAFF.

V gene TRBV6-2 or TRBV6-3 combines with J gene TRBJ2-3; no firm D call. The J call may be wrong; the DNA end is better matched by TRBJ1-5. The CDR3 contains 12 residues. Germline CDR1 is MNHEY and CDR2 is SVGEGT. The chain's CDR3 is CASGSFPDTQHF. CDR3 DNA sequence: TGTGCCAGCGGGAGTTTCCCAGATACGCAGCATTTT.

This clonotype has only a few counts. The chain links TRBV5-1 to TRBJ2-7, with D perhaps matching TRBD1 or TRBD2 (5 bases each). This CDR3 is built from 16 residues. The germline V and J ends were trimmed by 0 bases and 2 bases, with 15 bases remaining between them. Germline values: CDR1 SGHRS, CDR2 YFSETQ. The CDR3 region is CASSLVGGIPAYEQYF. CDR3 DNA sequence: TGCGCCAGCAGCTTGGTTGGGGGAATTCCGGCCTACGAGCAGTACTTC.

In its sample, this clonotype was seen many times. V usage is TRBV7-9 and J usage is TRBJ2-1, with D perhaps matching TRBD1 (5 bases). V was pared by 1 base and J by 1 base, with 8 bases between. This CDR3 is 15 amino acids long. Germline values: CDR1 SEHNR, CDR2 FQNEAQ (reference sequence). The CDR3 spells CASSLGQGSYNEQFF. The CDR3 DNA follows: TGTGCCAGCAGCTTAGGGCAGGGTTCCTACAATGAGCAGTTCTTC.

About this clonotype itself: This may be a read error: a much more frequent sequence differs by one nucleotide. This sequence joins TRBV4-2 and TRBJ2-5; 8 bases agree with TRBD2. CDR3 size: 15 residues. V shed 4 bases, J shed 2 bases, and the junction held 6 bases outside the gene matches. CDR1 is LGHNA and CDR2 is YNFKEQ in the germline V gene. In DNA form, the CDR3 reads TGTGCCAGCAGCCTAGGGACTAGAGATCAAGAGACCCAGTACTTC. It specifies CASSLGTRDQETQYF.

This clonotype was detected a few times. This chain joins TRBV7-8 and TRBJ2-7, with a weak D call TRBD2 (5 bases). The CDR3 covers 13 residues. The V end was cut by 5 bases, the J end by 7 bases, with 15 bases between. Germline lookup yields CDR1 SGHVS and CDR2 FQNEAQ. The CDR3 spells CASSVEIAWEQYF. CDR3 in DNA: TGTGCCAGCAGCGTCGAAATAGCGTGGGAGCAGTACTTC.

This clonotype was counted a single time. The chain uses TRBV10-2 and TRBJ2-6; D is uncertain. Deletions cut 0 bases from V and 5 bases from J, with 2 bases between. Germline V gene data show CDR1 as WSHSY and CDR2 as SAAADI. CDR3 length: 13 amino acids. As DNA, the CDR3 is TGCGCCAGCAGTGAGTCGAGGGCCAACGTCCTGACTTTC. This sequence encodes CASSESRANVLTF.

This clonotype was detected only a few times. The chain recombines TRBV25-1 with TRBJ2-3, with a possible D match to TRBD1 (6 bases). V lost 8 bases and J 0 bases, leaving 12 bases between the germline ends. Germline V gene sequence: CDR1 MGHDK, CDR2 SYGVNS. The CDR3 is made up of 14 amino acids. The CDR3 DNA follows: TGTGCCAGCGTACAGGGACCTAGCACAGATACGCAGTATTTT. Its protein is CASVQGPSTDTQYF.

This chain uses TRBV10-2 with TRBJ1-5; unclear D gene. Germline CDR1 reads WSHSY; CDR2 reads SAAADI. V was trimmed by 2 bases and J by 6 bases, leaving 5 bases between them. The CDR3 has 12 residues. The CDR3 loop reads CASSEVAQPQHF. Here the CDR3 DNA reads TGCGCCAGCAGTGAGGTCGCTCAGCCCCAGCATTTT.

This clonotype was observed at least ten times. This rearrangement joins TRBV5-1 to TRBJ1-1; possible D gene TRBD1, 5 bases. Germline V gene sequence: CDR1 SGHRS, CDR2 YFSETQ. CDR3 length equals 15 residues. Deletions cut 2 bases from V and 0 bases from J, with 11 bases between. The CDR3 nucleotides read TGCGCCAGCAGCTTCGGGGGAATAATGAACACTGAAGCTTTCTTT. Translating gives CASSFGGIMNTEAFF.